The next 8 T cell receptor beta chains were all read from a single sample in a study of cytomegalovirus exposure and HLA in healthy donors. Primers: 60 Vbeta forward and 13 Jbeta reverse. Clones were sequenced by immunoSEQ multiplex PCR, and TCRdb holds only the in-frame ones, with some missing. The sample contains about 210,000 clones, about four fifths of which appear only once. Sequencing used PBMCs. These receptors all come from a woman aged 45-60 years in good health and CMV-seropositive.

The rearrangement uses TRBV7-9 and TRBJ1-2; D might be TRBD1 (5 bases). The V gene's germline CDR1 is SEHNR and CDR2 FQNEAQ (reference sequence). The CDR3 extends over 15 amino acids. The germline V and J ends were trimmed by 6 bases and 8 bases, with 22 bases remaining between them. In nucleotides, the CDR3 is TGTGCCAGCAGACCAGCCGCCGCAGGGCTGAGCGGCTACACCTTC. Its protein product is CASRPAAAGLSGYTF. Supplemented by reference TRBV7-9 and TRBJ1-2, the full variable domain reads DTGVSQNPRHKITKRGQNVTFRCDPISEHNRLYWYRQTLGQGPEFLTYFQNEAQLEKSRLLSDRFSAERPKGSFSTLEIQRTEQGDSAMYLCASRPAAAGLSGYTFGSGTRLTVV.

This clone was picked up a small number of times. J is TRBJ1-4 and V is TRBV7-9, with 7 bases aligning to TRBD1. The CDR3 has 15 amino acids. The germline gives CDR1 SEHNR, CDR2 FQNEAQ (reference sequence). The J segment lost 8 bases and the V segment lost 2 bases, leaving 8 bases of the junction unmatched. CDR3 sequence: CASSLLQGVGEKLFF. CDR3 DNA sequence: TGTGCCAGCAGCTTACTCCAGGGGGTTGGAGAAAAACTGTTTTTT.

The V and J genes are TRBV5-1 and TRBJ1-1; 8 bases are shared with TRBD1. Germline-derived CDR1 and CDR2 are SGHRS and YFSETQ. V gave up 3 bases and J gave up 4 bases; unmatched junction bases: 5. The CDR3 sequence is 14 residues long. CDR3 sequence: CASSSRTGTTEAFF. CDR3 DNA: TGCGCCAGCAGCTCAAGGACAGGGACCACTGAAGCTTTCTTT.

V and J are TRBV11-3 and TRBJ1-3, with 8 bases identical to TRBD1. J was trimmed by 5 bases and V by 5 bases; bases with no gene match: 5. The CDR3 is made up of 14 amino acids. Germline lookup yields CDR1 SGHNT and CDR2 YENEEA. CDR3 in amino acids: CASSTQGARNTIYF. The CDR3 nucleotides are TGTGCCAGCAGCACGCAGGGGGCAAGAAACACCATATATTTT.

The chain couples TRBV7-9 to TRBJ1-2, with D possibly being TRBD1 (5 bases). The CDR3 totals 15 residues. V shed 11 bases and J shed 11 bases, with 30 bases lying between them. Germline CDR1 is SEHNR and CDR2 is FQNEAQ (reference sequence). CDR3 region: CAGTLPARVFDRYTF. The CDR3 DNA reads as TGTGCCGGAACCCTACCCGCCAGGGTTTTTGACCGTTACACCTTC. The full variable domain, rest sourced from reference TRBV7-9 and TRBJ1-2, is DTGVSQNPRHKITKRGQNVTFRCDPISEHNRLYWYRQTLGQGPEFLTYFQNEAQLEKSRLLSDRFSAERPKGSFSTLEIQRTEQGDSAMYLCAGTLPARVFDRYTFGSGTRLTVV.

The V and J genes are TRBV2 and TRBJ2-2; TRBD2 agrees at 14 bases. The ends lost 6 bases at V and 7 bases at J; junction bases unmatched: 4. Germline lookup yields CDR1 SNHLY and CDR2 FYNNEI. This CDR3 has 15 residues. The CDR3 protein is CASRTSGGAFGELFF. DNA for the CDR3: TGTGCCAGCAGGACTAGCGGGGGGGCGTTCGGGGAGCTGTTTTTT.

The chain has TRBV28 and TRBJ1-6; maybe TRBD1 (6 bases). V was shortened by 6 bases and J by 9 bases, with 12 bases between the two germline ends. The CDR3 loop spans 13 amino acids. Germline V gene data show CDR1 as MDHEN and CDR2 as SYDVKM. The CDR3 spells CASRIVQGSPLHF. The DNA of the CDR3 is TGTGCCAGCAGAATCGTACAGGGTTCACCCCTCCACTTT.

CDR3 sequence reads: CSVDPIGQGTEAFF. The CDR3, as DNA: TGCAGCGTTGATCCAATAGGACAGGGTACTGAAGCTTTCTTT. The chain joins TRBV29-1 to TRBJ1-1; 8 bases are a match to TRBD1. CDR1 SQVTM and CDR2 ANQGSEA come from the germline V gene. The ends lost 3 bases at V and 5 bases at J; junction bases unmatched: 8. This CDR3 is built from 14 residues.